This T cell receptor (beta chain) was found in a study of blood T cell repertoires in COVID-19. As originally analysed: Estimation of nucleated cell counts relied on the amplification of reference gene primers. Clones were read by immunoSEQ multiplex PCR, and TCRdb kept only the in-frame ones, dropping some. Clone size and the V and J calls come from that table; the DNA yielded D and trimming. The sample has a few hundred thousand clones; roughly 88% are singletons. The CDR3 is 15 amino acids. V was shortened by 0 bases and J by 0 bases, with 9 bases between the two germline ends. Per germline, CDR1 SGHDN and CDR2 FVKESK.

The clonotype comes from a woman in her twenties or thirties who had recovered from COVID-19. The sequenced sample was PBMCs or T cells enriched from blood (not recorded which). V usage is TRBV14 and J usage is TRBJ2-7; D possibly corresponds to TRBD1 (6 bases). In DNA form, the CDR3 reads TGTGCCAGCAGCCAAGACCGGGACAACTCCTACGAGCAGTACTTC. Amino acids: CASSQDRDNSYEQYF. The whole variable domain, remainder taken from reference TRBV14 and TRBJ2-7, is EAGVTQFPSHSVIEKGQTVTLRCDPISGHDNLYWYRRVMGKEIKFLLHFVKESKQDESGMPNNRFLAERTGGTYSTLKVQPAELEDSGVYFCASSQDRDNSYEQYFGPGTRLTVT.